This T cell receptor (beta chain) was sequenced for a study of T-cell memory formation after mild COVID-19 (dated by TCRdb to 2020 to 2023). For the wider study: TCR sequence clusters from the two donors were largely donor specific. In two donors, T-cell clones that expanded and contracted after mild COVID-19 were tracked by sequencing TCRalpha and TCRbeta repertoires over time. The cohort comprised two young, previously healthy adult volunteers, one female and one male. Results the study describes overall, beyond this receptor: Only two mild cases were covered in the study, and larger cohorts including severe cases with pre-infection samples were considered necessary. Some responding clones were detected in pre-infection memory, which suggested that pre-existing cross-reactive memory T cells had joined the SARS-CoV-2 response. Clones that contracted from day 15 to 85 showed balanced CD4/CD8 phenotypes, whereas a second wave of clones that expanded from day 15 to 37 leaned towards CD4+. Contracting CD4+ clones turned up mainly in the CM and EM memory subsets, whereas EMRA was where CD8+ clones were enriched. Whether the second-wave clones peaking on day 37 were SARS-CoV-2 specific was not confirmed.

Reads for this sample came from an Illumina NovaSeq 6000. Using 5'RACE with constant-segment primers, TCRalpha and TCRbeta cDNA libraries were constructed, with sample barcodes and unique molecular identifiers added in the process. RNA was extracted from every sample with Trizol reagent. Amplification of the libraries took two PCR steps, and the second step added a second sample barcode plus Illumina TruSeq adapters. Sequencing of the libraries was done on an Illumina NovaSeq, producing 2 x 150 bp paired-end reads. Regarding the original processing steps: Demultiplexing of reads and collapsing into UMI-guided consensus sequences were performed with migec v1.2.7. Using mixcr v2.1.11, UMI consensuses were aligned to TRA and TRB V and J templates and then assembled into clonotypes. A clonotype was counted as expanded or contracted only when both edgeR and NoisET called the clonotype significant, with the noise models trained on biological replicates. For edgeR calls, the thresholds were a false discovery rate-adjusted p below 0.01 and a log2 fold-change of 1. As an exploratory analysis of dynamics, max-normalized trajectories of the 1000 most abundant clonotypes were examined by PCA with hierarchical clustering. Separately sequenced CD4+ and CD8+ repertoires were used to assign the CD4 or CD8 phenotype of responding clones. TCRdb trimmed the raw reads at Q25, called clones with MiXCR and kept productive beta chains. CDR3 protein duplicates are merged, each entry listing the most common genes and DNA. The V and J calls, along with clone size, are taken from TCRdb and not from the paper's own processing. The sample contains under 550,000 distinct CDR3 sequences, under 20% of them found a single time. Clones ranked in the top ten supply approximately 21% of the sample.

Ficoll-Paque density gradient centrifugation was the method used to isolate PBMCs. Regarding this clonotype: Its antigen has not been determined. No much larger clonotype is one base removed from it; base qualities were not supplied.

V is shortened by 8 bases, J by 0 bases, and the region joining them spans 10 bases. The CDR3 sequence holds 14 residues, the cysteine and phenylalanine included. The entry retains the CDR3 DNA only, 42 bases that are in frame from base 1. CDR1 and CDR2 were assigned from the germline V gene (reference sequence) as LNHDA and SQIVND. Here the chain combines TRBV19 and TRBJ2-2; the D gene is not confidently resolved. What was sequenced was PBMCs or a T cell subset sorted from them (not recorded which). The sequence derives from a man aged 18-30 years who had mild COVID-19 (a few samples of this study predate the infection). The sample titles of this study are shuffled in the database, so cell type and time point are left out; the donor was told from shared clones. The DNA sequence is as follows: TGTGCCAGTTCCTGGTTCGCGAACACCGGGGAGCTGTTTTTT. It translates as CASSWFANTGELFF.